These 17 T cell receptor beta chains were sequenced from one sample in a study of T cell responses to AZD1222 COVID-19 vaccine. Sequenced by immunoSEQ multiplex PCR; TCRdb stores in-frame clones only, minus some. The sample comprises 150,000 or so clones, over 80% of which are singletons, and roughly 3.8% rests with the top ten. Sequencing was performed on peripheral blood, taken 28 days after the second AZD1222 dose. The origin of the receptors is an adult who received the AZD1222 COVID-19 vaccine.

V usage is TRBV19 and J usage is TRBJ2-5; 9 bases match TRBD1. The germline CDR1 and CDR2 sequences are LNHDA and SQIVND (reference sequence). This CDR3 region has 15 residues. Trimming at V came to 3 bases and at J to 1 base, leaving 3 bases not matched to a gene. The CDR3 DNA reads as TGTGCCAGTAGTATCGGGACAGGGATCCAAGAGACCCAGTACTTC. Protein product: CASSIGTGIQETQYF.

The chain combines TRBV11-3 with TRBJ2-3, with 9 bases lining up with TRBD2. V shed 5 bases, J shed 1 base, and the junction held 7 bases outside the gene matches. The CDR3 covers 16 residues. CDR1 SGHNT and CDR2 YENEEA come from the germline V gene. CDR3: CASSRDIAGGTDTQYF. The CDR3 DNA reads TGTGCCAGCAGCCGGGATATAGCGGGAGGCACAGATACGCAGTATTTT.

The V gene is TRBV2, the J gene TRBJ2-1; the match to TRBD1 covers 8 bases. Trimming at V came to 3 bases and at J to 4 bases, leaving 5 bases not matched to a gene. Germline lookup yields CDR1 SNHLY and CDR2 FYNNEI. The CDR3 extends over 15 amino acids. CDR3 bases: TGTGCCAGCAGTGACCTAGACAGGGGATACAATGAGCAGTTCTTC. As protein: CASSDLDRGYNEQFF.

The rearrangement links TRBV5-8 to TRBJ2-1; D not certain. V was trimmed by 0 bases and J by 3 bases, leaving 7 bases between them. This CDR3 is built from 14 residues. Germline CDR1 reads SGHTS; CDR2 reads YDEGEE. In DNA form, the CDR3 reads TGTGCCAGCAGCTTGGAGCGTAACTACAATGAGCAGTTCTTC. Protein product: CASSLERNYNEQFF.

The chain combines TRBV6-6 with TRBJ1-2, with 8 bases that match TRBD1. The CDR3 extends over 13 amino acids. The V and J ends lost 2 bases and 8 bases, in that order; junction bases with no gene match: 4. Germline CDR1 MNHNY, CDR2 SVGAGI (reference sequence). Here the CDR3 DNA reads TGTGCCAGCAGTTACACGGACAGGGTCGGCTACACCTTC. Amino acid sequence: CASSYTDRVGYTF.

The J gene is TRBJ1-1, the V gene TRBV19; no reliable D call. The V gene's germline CDR1 is LNHDA and CDR2 SQIVND (reference sequence). Between the trimmed V and J ends, which lost 3 bases and 0 bases, there was a span of 8 bases. There are 14 residues in the CDR3. CDR3 amino acids: CASSITGMNTEAFF. The CDR3 DNA reads TGTGCCAGTAGTATCACCGGGATGAACACTGAAGCTTTCTTT.

This chain connects TRBV25-1 to TRBJ1-1, with unresolved D. There are 15 residues in the CDR3. V lost 3 bases to trimming and J lost 0 bases, with 11 bases between them. Germline assignment: CDR1 MGHDK and CDR2 SYGVNS. The CDR3 is CASSEARSMNTEAFF. As DNA, the CDR3 is TGTGCCAGCAGTGAGGCACGGTCCATGAACACTGAAGCTTTCTTT.

CDR3 residues: CAWSIRGAQETQYF. DNA of the CDR3: TGTGCCTGGAGTATCCGGGGGGCACAAGAGACCCAGTACTTC. This chain uses TRBV30 with TRBJ2-5, with a possible D match to TRBD2 (7 bases). Trimming took 2 bases from V and 2 from J, leaving 12 bases between them. This CDR3 is built from 14 residues. The germline CDR1 and CDR2 sequences are GTSNPN and SVGIG (reference sequence).

The chain carries TRBV6-5 and TRBJ2-3, with TRBD2 matching 7 bases. Germline lookup yields CDR1 MNHEY and CDR2 SVGAGI. The J segment lost 2 bases and the V segment lost 10 bases, leaving 12 bases of the junction unmatched. The CDR3 consists of 15 residues. CDR3 loop: CATSPPSGDTDTQYF. The CDR3 nucleotides read TGTGCCACCTCCCCCCCCAGCGGGGACACAGATACGCAGTATTTT.

The CDR3 DNA reads as TGTGCCAGCAGCTTAGTCCCAGGGGCGACTAATGAAAAACTGTTTTTT. This gives the protein CASSLVPGATNEKLFF. The chain couples TRBV7-6 to TRBJ1-4; a weak D match, TRBD1 (6 bases). Germline lookup yields CDR1 SGHVS and CDR2 FNYEAQ. The length of the CDR3 is 16 residues. Trimming shortened V by 1 base and J by 2 bases, and 11 bases separated the two germline ends.

The chain carries TRBV7-2 and TRBJ2-7; 11 positions agree with TRBD2. Losses at the gene ends were 2 bases for V and 5 bases for J; bases not matched to a gene: 8. This CDR3 has 16 residues. Per germline, CDR1 SGHTA and CDR2 FQGNSA. The CDR3 DNA reads as TGTGCCAGCAGCTTATTAGGGGGGACTAGCGGCCACGAGCAGTACTTC. Translating it yields CASSLLGGTSGHEQYF.

The V and J genes are TRBV29-1 and TRBJ1-3; D gene uncertain. This CDR3 contains 12 residues. The V and J ends lost 2 bases and 3 bases respectively, with 5 bases between them. CDR1 and CDR2 from the germline V gene are SQVTM and ANQGSEA. The CDR3 DNA sequence: TGCAGCGTTGAATGGGGTGGAAACACCATATATTTT. Translating gives CSVEWGGNTIYF.

The chain carries TRBV7-2 and TRBJ1-2, with 10 bases matching TRBD1. There are 15 residues in the CDR3. Germline V gives CDR1 SGHTA, CDR2 FQGNSA. After removal of 5 bases from V and 4 bases from J, the junction contained 7 bases not matched to a gene. CDR3 amino acids: CASSSDRGLGYGYTF. CDR3 in DNA: TGTGCCAGCAGCAGCGACAGGGGGCTGGGCTATGGCTACACCTTC.

CDR3 nucleotide sequence: TGTGCCAGCTCTGTAGCGGGGGGCAATACAGATACGCAGTATTTT. It translates to CASSVAGGNTDTQYF. The chain employs TRBV18 and TRBJ2-3, with 10 positions matching TRBD2. CDR1 KGHSH and CDR2 LQKENI come from the germline V gene. The CDR3 totals 15 residues. V lost 6 bases to trimming and J lost 3 bases; unmatched junction nucleotides: 6.

This clone was recorded once. The V and J genes are TRBV5-6 and TRBJ1-3; 7 nucleotides agree with TRBD1. The V gene end was trimmed by 4 bases and the J gene end by 2 bases; junction bases not matched to a gene: 3. Germline loops: CDR1 SGHDT, CDR2 YYEEEE. The CDR3 spans 14 residues. The CDR3 DNA is TGTGCCAGCAGCAAGACAGGGACTGGAAACACCATATATTTT. As protein: CASSKTGTGNTIYF.

There are many counts of this clone. The chain uses TRBV6-4 and TRBJ2-2; D possibly corresponds to TRBD2 (5 bases). Germline V gene lookup returns CDR1 MRHNA and CDR2 SNTAGT. The CDR3 runs to 16 residues. With 0 bases removed from V and 0 bases from J, the gap between germline ends came to 8 bases. The CDR3 region is CASSDSAGTNTGELFF. The CDR3 DNA reads as TGTGCCAGCAGTGACTCTGCGGGCACGAACACCGGGGAGCTGTTTTTT.

The chain recombines TRBV30 with TRBJ1-2; 10 bases fit TRBD1. CDR3 length equals 17 residues. Losses at the gene ends were 0 bases for V and 2 bases for J; bases not matched to a gene: 9. Germline-derived CDR1 and CDR2 are GTSNPN and SVGIG (reference sequence). The CDR3 here is CAWSVSGTGEWNYGYTF. In DNA, the CDR3 is TGTGCCTGGAGTGTATCCGGGACAGGGGAATGGAACTATGGCTACACCTTC.